This T cell receptor beta chain originates from a study of tumor-infiltrating lymphocytes in primary liver carcinoma. Making TCR beta cDNA involved 400 to 600 ng total RNA and a constant-region primer. Researchers made the TCR beta libraries by running three nested multiplex PCR rounds with slightly modified ARM-PCR. The opening two PCR rounds, around 10 cycles each, paired TRBV1-TRBV30 forward primers with a C-beta reverse primer. A single record per CDR3 protein comes from TCRdb applying MiXCR to the multiplex PCR reads. The sample lists about 120,000 distinct CDR3 sequences, 65% occurring once. Starting material for RNA and DNA co-extraction consisted of about 17-30 mg of unsorted bulk tissue. Comment on this clonotype: A much larger clone is a single base away; this may be a read error.

Trimming pared 8 bases from V and 4 bases from J, leaving 9 bases between. CDR3 length: 13 amino acids. Per germline, CDR1 LGHNT and CDR2 FRNRAP. The genes are TRBV12-5 and TRBJ2-6; D not resolved. This TCR came from a woman aged 55-70 years with primary liver carcinoma and hepatitis B virus infection. Sequencing was carried out using liver tumor tissue from sampling region 1. The subset was: tumor region T1, superior pole. CDR3 residues: CASSGPGANVLTF. Here the CDR3 DNA reads TGTGCTAGTTCCGGGCCAGGGGCCAACGTCCTGACTTTC.